Below, 5 T cell receptor beta chains from the same sample are listed, as sequenced in a study of blood T cell repertoires in COVID-19 (TCRdb year 2020). The library was produced with the immunoSEQ multiplex PCR assay. TCRdb took over this immuneACCESS table, retaining in-frame rearrangements with V and J assigned. Such tables are incomplete; in checked studies, under half of the missing clones stem from an unresolved V gene, and the remainder is unexplained. This sample has under 200,000 clones in its table, and 80% to 85% of those were observed once. About 11% of the sample is held by the ten biggest clonotypes. Sequencing used peripheral blood. The receptors come from a man aged 70 or older with active or convalescent COVID-19.

This clone occurred once. This chain uses TRBV29-1 with TRBJ2-7; 10 bases are shared with TRBD1. The CDR3 is 13 residues long. Trimming removed 6 bases from V and 5 bases from J; junction bases left unmatched: 7. CDR1 is SQVTM, CDR2 ANQGSEA, per germline. The CDR3 sequence: CSVRDRGVDEQYF. The CDR3 region has the DNA TGCAGCGTCCGGGACAGGGGCGTCGACGAGCAGTACTTC.

V and J are TRBV5-1 and TRBJ1-2; no clear D. This CDR3 contains 14 residues. Germline assignment: CDR1 SGHRS and CDR2 YFSETQ. Deletions cut 4 bases from V and 1 base from J, with 11 bases between. The CDR3 DNA follows: TGCGCCAGCAGCCGTACAGAGAATAACTATGGCTACACCTTC. Its translation: CASSRTENNYGYTF.

V usage is TRBV5-1 and J usage is TRBJ2-1, with 7 bases identical to TRBD1. Germline V lookup: CDR1 SGHRS, CDR2 YFSETQ. The CDR3 sequence is 18 residues long. Trimming cost V 3 bases and J 1 base; bases outside gene matches: 13. The chain's CDR3 is CASSYPTGDRSSYNEQFF. CDR3 nucleotides: TGCGCCAGCAGCTATCCCACTGGGGACAGATCATCCTACAATGAGCAGTTCTTC.

V gene TRBV5-1 combines with J gene TRBJ2-1, with 7 bases that match TRBD2. The germline V gene encodes CDR1 SGHRS and CDR2 YFSETQ. The J segment lost 7 bases and the V segment lost 2 bases, leaving 6 bases of the junction unmatched. The CDR3 runs to 14 residues. The CDR3 sequence is CASSFLAEGNEQFF. In DNA form, the CDR3 reads TGCGCCAGCAGCTTCCTAGCGGAGGGTAATGAGCAGTTCTTC.

In its sample, this clone was seen many times. The rearrangement links TRBV7-2 to TRBJ2-7; D is possibly TRBD2 (5 bases). The V end was cut by 5 bases, the J end by 7 bases, with 18 bases between. Germline V gene lookup returns CDR1 SGHTA and CDR2 FQGNSA. This CDR3 has 14 residues. CDR3 region: CASSKEGRTREQYF. The CDR3 nucleotides are TGTGCCAGCAGCAAAGAGGGCAGAACGCGGGAGCAGTACTTC.